This T cell receptor beta chain was captured by sequencing in a study of blood T cell repertoires in COVID-19. Method: immunoSEQ multiplex PCR; TCRdb's copy keeps in-frame clones and lacks some. The sample includes under 130,000 clones, 70% to 90% of them seen just once. The germline gives CDR1 MNHNS, CDR2 SASEGT. Trimming removed 0 bases from V and 4 bases from J, with 18 bases in between. The CDR3 contains 17 residues. Sequenced input: peripheral blood. J is TRBJ1-2 and V is TRBV6-1; D perhaps matches TRBD1 (6 bases). This TCR was sampled from a human donor in a cohort sampled during active COVID-19. CDR3 in amino acids: CASSEALYPGHLYGYTF. The CDR3 DNA reads as TGTGCCAGCAGTGAAGCGCTTTACCCGGGACACCTCTATGGCTACACCTTC.